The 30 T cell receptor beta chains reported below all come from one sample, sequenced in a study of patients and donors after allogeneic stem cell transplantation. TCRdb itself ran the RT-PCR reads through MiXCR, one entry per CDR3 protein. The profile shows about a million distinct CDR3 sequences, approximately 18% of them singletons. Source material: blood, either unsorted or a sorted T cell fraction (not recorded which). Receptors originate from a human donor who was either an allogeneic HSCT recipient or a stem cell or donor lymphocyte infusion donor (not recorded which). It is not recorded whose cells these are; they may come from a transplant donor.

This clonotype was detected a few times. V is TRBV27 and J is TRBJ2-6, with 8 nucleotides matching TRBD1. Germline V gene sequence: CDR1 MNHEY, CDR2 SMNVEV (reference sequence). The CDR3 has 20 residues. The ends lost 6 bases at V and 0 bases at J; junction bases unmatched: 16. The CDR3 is CASSYRGDRNRPSGANVLTF. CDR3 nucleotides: TGTGCCAGCAGCTACAGGGGGGACAGGAATAGACCCTCTGGGGCCAACGTCCTGACTTTC. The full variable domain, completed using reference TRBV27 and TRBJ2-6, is EAQVTQNPRYLITVTGKKLTVTCSQNMNHEYMSWYRQDPGLGLRQIYYSMNVEVTDKGDVPEGYKVSRKEKRNFPLILESPSPNQTSLYFCASSYRGDRNRPSGANVLTFGAGSRLTVL.

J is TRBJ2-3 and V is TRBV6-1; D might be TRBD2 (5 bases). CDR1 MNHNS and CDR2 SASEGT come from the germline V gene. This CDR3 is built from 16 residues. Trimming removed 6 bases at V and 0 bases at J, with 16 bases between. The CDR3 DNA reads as TGTGCCAGCAGCACTACGGGGTCAACTAGCACAGATACGCAGTATTTT. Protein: CASSTTGSTSTDTQYF.

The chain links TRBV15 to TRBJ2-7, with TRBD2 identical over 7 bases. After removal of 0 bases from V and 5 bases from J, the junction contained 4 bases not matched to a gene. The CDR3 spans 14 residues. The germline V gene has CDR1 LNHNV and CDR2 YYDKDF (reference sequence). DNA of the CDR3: TGTGCCACCAGCAGAGATGGGGGAGGGAACGAGCAGTACTTC. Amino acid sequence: CATSRDGGGNEQYF. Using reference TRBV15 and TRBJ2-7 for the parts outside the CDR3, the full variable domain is DAMVIQNPRYQVTQFGKPVTLSCSQTLNHNVMYWYQQKSSQAPKLLFHYYDKDFNNEADTPDNFQSRRPNTSFCFLDIRSPGLGDTAMYLCATSRDGGGNEQYFGPGTRLTVT.

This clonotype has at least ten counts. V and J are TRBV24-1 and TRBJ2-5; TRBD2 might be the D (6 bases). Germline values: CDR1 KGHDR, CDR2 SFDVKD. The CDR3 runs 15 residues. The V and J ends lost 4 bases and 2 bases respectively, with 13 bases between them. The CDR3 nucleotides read TGTGCCACCAGTGACCCCGGGACTGTACAAGAGACCCAGTACTTC. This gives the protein CATSDPGTVQETQYF.

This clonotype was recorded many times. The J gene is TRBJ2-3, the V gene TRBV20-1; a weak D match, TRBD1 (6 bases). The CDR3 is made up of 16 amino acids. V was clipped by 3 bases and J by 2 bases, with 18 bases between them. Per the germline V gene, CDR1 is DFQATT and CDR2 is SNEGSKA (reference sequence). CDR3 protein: CSASEARAGDTDTQYF. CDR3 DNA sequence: TGCAGTGCTAGTGAGGCGCGGGCAGGGGACACAGATACGCAGTATTTT.

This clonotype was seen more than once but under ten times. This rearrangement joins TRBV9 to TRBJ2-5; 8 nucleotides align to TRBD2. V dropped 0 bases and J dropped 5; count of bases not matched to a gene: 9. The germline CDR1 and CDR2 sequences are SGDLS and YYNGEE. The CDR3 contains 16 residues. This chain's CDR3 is CASSVGVGGAGETQYF. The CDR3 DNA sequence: TGTGCCAGCAGCGTAGGCGTCGGGGGGGCCGGGGAGACCCAGTACTTC.

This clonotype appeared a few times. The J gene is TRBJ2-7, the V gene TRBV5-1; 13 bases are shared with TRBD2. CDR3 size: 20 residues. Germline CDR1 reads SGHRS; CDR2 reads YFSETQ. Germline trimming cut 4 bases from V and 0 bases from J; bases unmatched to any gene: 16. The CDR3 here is CASSPILLTSGRRSSYEQYF. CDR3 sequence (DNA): TGCGCCAGCAGCCCCATCCTTTTGACTAGCGGGAGGCGAAGCTCCTACGAGCAGTACTTC.

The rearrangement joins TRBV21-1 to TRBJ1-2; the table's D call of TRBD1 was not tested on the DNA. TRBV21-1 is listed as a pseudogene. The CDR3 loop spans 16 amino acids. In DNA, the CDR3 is TGTGCCAGCAGCAAAGGGGCGGAAGAAACTAACTATGGCTACACCTTC. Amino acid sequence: CASSKGAEETNYGYTF.

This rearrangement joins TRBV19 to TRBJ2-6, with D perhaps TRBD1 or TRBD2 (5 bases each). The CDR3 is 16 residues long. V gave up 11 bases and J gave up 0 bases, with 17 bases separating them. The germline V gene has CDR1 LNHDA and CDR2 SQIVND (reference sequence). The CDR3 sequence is CAAQPGRGSGANVLTF. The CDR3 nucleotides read TGTGCCGCTCAACCGGGACGAGGCTCTGGGGCCAACGTCCTGACTTTC.

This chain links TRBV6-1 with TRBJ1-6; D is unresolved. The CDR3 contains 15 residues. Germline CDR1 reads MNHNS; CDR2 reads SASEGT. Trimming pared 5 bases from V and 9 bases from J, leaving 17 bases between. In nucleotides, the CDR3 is TGTGCCAGCAGTCGCCGGGGAGGTACGGCTTCACCCCTCCACTTT. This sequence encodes CASSRRGGTASPLHF.

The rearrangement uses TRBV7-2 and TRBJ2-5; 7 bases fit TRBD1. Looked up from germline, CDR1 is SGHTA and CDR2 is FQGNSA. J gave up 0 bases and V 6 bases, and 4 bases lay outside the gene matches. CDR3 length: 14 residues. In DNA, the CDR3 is TGTGCCAGCAGACAGGGACAGTACCAAGAGACCCAGTACTTC. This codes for CASRQGQYQETQYF.

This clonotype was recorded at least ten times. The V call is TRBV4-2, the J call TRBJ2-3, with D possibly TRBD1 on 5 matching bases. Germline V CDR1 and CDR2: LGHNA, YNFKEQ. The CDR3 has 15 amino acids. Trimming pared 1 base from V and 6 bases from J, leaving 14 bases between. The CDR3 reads CASSQVGVKEDTQYF. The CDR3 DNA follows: TGTGCCAGCAGCCAAGTAGGGGTAAAGGAGGATACGCAGTATTTT.

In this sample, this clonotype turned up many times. DNA of the CDR3: TGTGCCAGCAGCTTACACGGAAACACCATATATTTT. This sequence encodes CASSLHGNTIYF. The chain carries TRBV11-2 and TRBJ1-3; the D is unclear. Trimming shortened V by 2 bases and J by 4 bases, and 3 bases separated the two germline ends. The CDR3 is 12 residues long. Germline lookup yields CDR1 SGHAT and CDR2 FQNNGV.

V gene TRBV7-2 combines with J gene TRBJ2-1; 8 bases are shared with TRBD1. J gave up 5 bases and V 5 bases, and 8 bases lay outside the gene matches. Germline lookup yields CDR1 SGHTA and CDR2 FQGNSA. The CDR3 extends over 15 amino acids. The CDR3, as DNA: TGTGCCAGCAGCCTCAGGGGGCGCAGGAACAATGAGCAGTTCTTC. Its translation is CASSLRGRRNNEQFF.

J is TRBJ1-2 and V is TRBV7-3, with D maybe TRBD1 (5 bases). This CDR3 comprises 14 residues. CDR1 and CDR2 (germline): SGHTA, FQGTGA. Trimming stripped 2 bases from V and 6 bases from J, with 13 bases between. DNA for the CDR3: TGTGCCAGCAGCTTACAGGGTGGGATCAATGGCTACACCTTC. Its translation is CASSLQGGINGYTF.

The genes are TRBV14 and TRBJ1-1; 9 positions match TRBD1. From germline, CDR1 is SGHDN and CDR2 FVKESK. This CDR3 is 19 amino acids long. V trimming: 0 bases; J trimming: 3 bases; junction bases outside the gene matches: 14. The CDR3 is CASSQDLGTGRFRDTEAFF. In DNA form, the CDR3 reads TGTGCCAGCAGCCAAGATCTCGGGACAGGGAGATTTAGGGACACTGAAGCTTTCTTT.

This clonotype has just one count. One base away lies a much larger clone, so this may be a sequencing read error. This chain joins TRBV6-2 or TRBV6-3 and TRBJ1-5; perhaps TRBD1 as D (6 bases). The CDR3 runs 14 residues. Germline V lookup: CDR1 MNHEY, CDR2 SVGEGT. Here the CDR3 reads CACSYGGLGQPQHF. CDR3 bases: TGTGCCTGCAGTTACGGGGGGCTTGGTCAGCCCCAGCATTTT.

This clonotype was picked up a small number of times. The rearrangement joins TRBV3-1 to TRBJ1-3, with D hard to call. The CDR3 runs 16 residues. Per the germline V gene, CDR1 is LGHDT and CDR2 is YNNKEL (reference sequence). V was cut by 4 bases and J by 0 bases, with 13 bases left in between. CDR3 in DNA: TGTGCCAGCAGCCTGGAAATAGGTAGCTCTGGAAACACCATATATTTT. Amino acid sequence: CASSLEIGSSGNTIYF.

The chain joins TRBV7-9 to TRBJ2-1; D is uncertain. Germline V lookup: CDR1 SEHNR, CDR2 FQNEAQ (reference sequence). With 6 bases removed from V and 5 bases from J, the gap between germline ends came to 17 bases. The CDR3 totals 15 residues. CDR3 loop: CASSPLPGSDNEQFF. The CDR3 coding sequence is TGTGCCAGCAGTCCACTCCCGGGTTCCGACAATGAGCAGTTCTTC.

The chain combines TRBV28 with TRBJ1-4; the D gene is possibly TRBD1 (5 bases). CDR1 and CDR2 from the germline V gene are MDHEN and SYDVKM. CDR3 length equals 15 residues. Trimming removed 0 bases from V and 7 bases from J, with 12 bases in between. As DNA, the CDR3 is TGTGCCAGCAGTTTATGGGGGCGAGAGGCTGAAAAACTGTTTTTT. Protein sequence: CASSLWGREAEKLFF.

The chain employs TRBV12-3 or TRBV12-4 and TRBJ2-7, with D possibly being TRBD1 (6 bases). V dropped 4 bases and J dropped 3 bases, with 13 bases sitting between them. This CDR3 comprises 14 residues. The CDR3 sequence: CASSSGERGYEQYF. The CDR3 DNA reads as TGTGCCAGCAGTTCAGGGGAGAGGGGCTACGAGCAGTACTTC.

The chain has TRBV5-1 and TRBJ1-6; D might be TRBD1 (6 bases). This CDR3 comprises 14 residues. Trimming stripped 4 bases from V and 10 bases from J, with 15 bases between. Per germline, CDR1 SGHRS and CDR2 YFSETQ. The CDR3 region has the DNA TGCGCCAGCAGCCAGGGGTCTGGAAGCTCACCCCTCCACTTT. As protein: CASSQGSGSSPLHF.

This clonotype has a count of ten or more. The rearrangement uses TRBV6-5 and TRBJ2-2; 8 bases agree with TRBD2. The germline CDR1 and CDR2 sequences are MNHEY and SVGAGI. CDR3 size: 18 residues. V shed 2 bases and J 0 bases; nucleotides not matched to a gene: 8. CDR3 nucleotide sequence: TGTGCCAGCAGTTACCAGGCCCCGGGACTAGCGAACACCGGGGAGCTGTTTTTT. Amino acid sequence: CASSYQAPGLANTGELFF.

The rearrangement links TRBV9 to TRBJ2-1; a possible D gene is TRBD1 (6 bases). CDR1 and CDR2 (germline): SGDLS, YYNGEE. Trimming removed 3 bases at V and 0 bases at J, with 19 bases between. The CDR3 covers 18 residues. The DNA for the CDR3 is TGTGCCAGCAGCGCGACCTATCCGGGACAACTCTCCTACAATGAGCAGTTCTTC. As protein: CASSATYPGQLSYNEQFF.

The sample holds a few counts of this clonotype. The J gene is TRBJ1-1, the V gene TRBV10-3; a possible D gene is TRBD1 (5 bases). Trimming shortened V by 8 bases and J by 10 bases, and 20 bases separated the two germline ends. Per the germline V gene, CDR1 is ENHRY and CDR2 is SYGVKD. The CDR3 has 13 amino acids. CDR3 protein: CAISTEGTTGAFF. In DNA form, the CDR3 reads TGTGCCATCTCAACGGAGGGGACCACCGGAGCTTTCTTT.

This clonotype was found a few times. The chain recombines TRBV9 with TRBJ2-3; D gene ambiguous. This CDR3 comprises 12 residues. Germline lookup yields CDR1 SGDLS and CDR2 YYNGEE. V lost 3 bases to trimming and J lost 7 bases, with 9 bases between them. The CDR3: CASSENKNTQYF. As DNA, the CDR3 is TGTGCCAGCAGCGAAAATAAAAATACGCAGTATTTT.

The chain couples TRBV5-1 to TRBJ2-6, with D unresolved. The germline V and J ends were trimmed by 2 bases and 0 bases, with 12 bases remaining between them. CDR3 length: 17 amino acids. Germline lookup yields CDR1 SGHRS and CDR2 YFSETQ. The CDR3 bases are TGCGCCAGCAGCTTACGGACGGTAAGCTCTGGGGCCAACGTCCTGACTTTC. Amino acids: CASSLRTVSSGANVLTF.

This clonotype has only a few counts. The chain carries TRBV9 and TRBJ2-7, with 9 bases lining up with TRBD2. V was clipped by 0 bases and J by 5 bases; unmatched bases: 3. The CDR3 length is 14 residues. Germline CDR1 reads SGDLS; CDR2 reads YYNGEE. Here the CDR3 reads CASSVELAGHEQYF. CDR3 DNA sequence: TGTGCCAGCAGCGTAGAACTAGCGGGTCACGAGCAGTACTTC.

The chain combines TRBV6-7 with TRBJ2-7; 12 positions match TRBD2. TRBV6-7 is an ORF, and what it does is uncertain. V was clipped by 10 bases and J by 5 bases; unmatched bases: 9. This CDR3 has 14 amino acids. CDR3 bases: TGTGCCACCGAGCTAGCGGGAGGGCAGGACGAGCAGTACTTC. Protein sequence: CATELAGGQDEQYF.

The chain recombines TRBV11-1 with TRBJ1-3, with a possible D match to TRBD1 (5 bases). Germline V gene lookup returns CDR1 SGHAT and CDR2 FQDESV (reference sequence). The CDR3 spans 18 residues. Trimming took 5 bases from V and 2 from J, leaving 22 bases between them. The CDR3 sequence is CASSRRYPLGQPGNTIYF. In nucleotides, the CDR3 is TGTGCCAGCAGCCGACGTTACCCCCTGGGGCAGCCTGGAAACACCATATATTTT.